The 7 T cell receptor beta chains below were found in one sample sequenced in a study of CD8+CD57+ T cells in acquired aplastic anemia. Profiles of TCR beta VDJ and CDR3 were generated from a genomic DNA template. TCRdb passed the reads through MiXCR, listing each CDR3 protein once. The sample records some 180,000 distinct CDR3 sequences, about 44% being singletons. Flow cytometry had shown expanded CD8+CD57+ cells in the patients chosen for sequencing. Input material: sorted CD4+, CD8+, or CD8+CD57+ T cells (not recorded which) from PBMCs. These receptor sequences come from a human donor with aplastic anemia.

The sample holds many counts of this clonotype. The CDR3 DNA sequence: TGTGCCAGTAGGAAATACGGGATTACTGGAAACACCATATATTTT. Translation: CASRKYGITGNTIYF. The chain combines TRBV19 with TRBJ1-3; D is unclear. CDR3 size: 15 residues. Germline-derived CDR1 and CDR2 are LNHDA and SQIVND (reference sequence). V was cut by 6 bases and J by 2 bases, with 14 bases left in between. Filled out from reference TRBV19 and TRBJ1-3, the complete variable domain reads DGGITQSPKYLFRKEGQNVTLSCEQNLNHDAMYWYRQDPGQGLRLIYYSQIVNDFQKGDIAEGYSVSREKKESFPLTVTSAQKNPTAFYLCASRKYGITGNTIYFGEGSWLTVV.

This clonotype was seen ten or more times. This chain connects TRBV20-1 to TRBJ1-2, with 10 bases lining up with TRBD1. J was trimmed by 6 bases and V by 6 bases; bases with no gene match: 1. The CDR3 extends over 11 amino acids. Looked up from germline, CDR1 is DFQATT and CDR2 is SNEGSKA (reference sequence). This CDR3 reads CSAGTGDGYTF. The CDR3 bases are TGCAGTGCCGGGACAGGGGATGGCTACACCTTC.

The chain combines TRBV20-1 with TRBJ2-3; D unresolved. The CDR3 runs 15 residues. V was clipped by 2 bases and J by 0 bases, with 12 bases between them. Germline CDR1 DFQATT, CDR2 SNEGSKA (reference sequence). CDR3: CSARLSPLSTDTQYF. The CDR3, as DNA: TGCAGTGCTAGACTTTCTCCCTTAAGCACAGATACGCAGTATTTT.

This sequence joins TRBV7-9 and TRBJ1-1; the D gene is possibly TRBD1 (5 bases). V shed 1 base and J shed 6 bases, with 9 bases lying between them. Germline values: CDR1 SEHNR, CDR2 FQNEAQ (reference sequence). This CDR3 has 13 amino acids. CDR3 coding DNA: TGTGCCAGCAGCTTAGTAGGACAAGCTGAAGCTTTCTTT. Its protein product is CASSLVGQAEAFF.

This rearrangement joins TRBV7-3 to TRBJ2-1; 11 positions match TRBD2. This CDR3 is 16 amino acids long. The ends lost 4 bases at V and 8 bases at J; junction bases unmatched: 10. Germline CDR1 reads SGHTA; CDR2 reads FQGTGA. CDR3 protein: CASSWGLAVLRDEQFF. The CDR3 region has the DNA TGTGCCAGCAGCTGGGGACTAGCGGTCCTTCGCGATGAGCAGTTCTTC.

The chain employs TRBV7-2 and TRBJ2-7; 10 bases are shared with TRBD2. The V segment lost 5 bases and the J segment 5 bases; nucleotides outside the gene matches: 6. The CDR3 is made up of 14 amino acids. Germline V gene lookup returns CDR1 SGHTA and CDR2 FQGNSA. As DNA, the CDR3 is TGTGCCAGCAGCCCTAGCGGGAGTGTCCACGAGCAGTACTTC. It is translated as CASSPSGSVHEQYF.

This clonotype was observed at least ten times. V is TRBV20-1 and J is TRBJ2-5; TRBD2 might be the D (6 bases). V was trimmed by 6 bases and J by 3 bases, leaving 8 bases between them. The germline V gene has CDR1 DFQATT and CDR2 SNEGSKA (reference sequence). This CDR3 spans 11 amino acids. The CDR3 coding sequence is TGCAGTGCCGAGCGGGAAGAGACCCAGTACTTC. Protein: CSAEREETQYF.